These 29 T cell receptor beta chains originate from one sample sequenced in a study of T-cell memory formation after mild COVID-19. TCRdb reanalysed the 5' RACE reads using MiXCR and keeps one entry per CDR3 protein. The table has 250,000 to 300,000 distinct CDR3 sequences, about a sixth seen once. Sample: PBMCs or a T cell subset sorted from them (not recorded which). Receptors were obtained from a man younger than 30 who had mild COVID-19 (a few samples of this study predate the infection). Cell type and time point are not known.

V gene TRBV3-1 combines with J gene TRBJ2-1; D remains ambiguous. This CDR3 has 16 amino acids. Germline-derived CDR1 and CDR2 are LGHDT and YNNKEL (reference sequence). V was cut by 0 bases and J by 2 bases, with 11 bases left in between. In DNA, the CDR3 is TGTGCCAGCAGCCAAGATCTCACCGGACCCTACAATGAGCAGTTCTTC. Its translation: CASSQDLTGPYNEQFF.

This chain uses TRBV30 with TRBJ1-6, with D possibly TRBD1 on 6 matching bases. V was trimmed by 2 bases and J by 7 bases, leaving 9 bases between them. The length of the CDR3 is 13 residues. Germline CDR1 and CDR2: GTSNPN and SVGIG (reference sequence). CDR3 residues: CAWSPGANSPLHF. The DNA of the CDR3 is TGTGCCTGGAGTCCAGGGGCGAATTCACCCCTCCACTTT.

The J gene is TRBJ1-1, the V gene TRBV4-1; TRBD1 might be the D (6 bases). This CDR3 is built from 15 residues. Germline CDR1 MGHRA, CDR2 YSYEKL. V was pared by 1 base and J by 3 bases, with 12 bases between. The CDR3 loop reads CASSQAPKGDTEAFF. The CDR3 DNA reads as TGCGCCAGCAGCCAAGCACCAAAGGGGGACACTGAAGCTTTCTTT.

There are a few counts of this clonotype. This chain links TRBV12-3 or TRBV12-4 with TRBJ2-3; D gene unclear. The CDR3 is 13 amino acids. The V end was cut by 3 bases, the J end by 4 bases, with 8 bases between. Here the CDR3 reads CASSLGFADTQYF. CDR3 coding DNA: TGTGCCAGCAGTTTGGGGTTCGCAGATACGCAGTATTTT.

The rearrangement uses TRBV13 and TRBJ2-5; D unresolved. Trimming removed 5 bases at V and 6 bases at J, with 16 bases between. CDR1 and CDR2 (germline): PRHDT, FYEKMQ (reference sequence). This CDR3 comprises 14 residues. CDR3 loop: CASSPPGDLKTQYF. The CDR3 nucleotides read TGTGCCAGCAGCCCCCCTGGCGATTTGAAGACCCAGTACTTC. Full variable domain (remainder filled in from reference TRBV13 and TRBJ2-5): AAGVIQSPRHLIKEKRETATLKCYPIPRHDTVYWYQQGPGQDPQFLISFYEKMQSDKGSIPDRFSAQQFSDYHSELNMSSLELGDSALYFCASSPPGDLKTQYFGPGTRLLVL.

This chain connects TRBV5-5 to TRBJ1-1, with D perhaps TRBD1 (5 bases). Trimming took off 2 bases at V and 7 bases at J, with 15 bases between the two ends. This CDR3 region has 14 residues. The germline V gene encodes CDR1 SGHKS and CDR2 YYEKEE (reference sequence). CDR3 nucleotides: TGTGCCAGCAGCTTTCTGGGGCCCGACGGTGAAGCTTTCTTT. It specifies CASSFLGPDGEAFF.

This clonotype was counted a few times. The V gene is TRBV10-2, the J gene TRBJ1-1; D possibly corresponds to TRBD1 (5 bases). This CDR3 contains 16 residues. V lost 7 bases, J lost 6 bases, and 24 bases lay in between. Germline assignment: CDR1 WSHSY and CDR2 SAAADI. The CDR3 is CASTNGAAFWWAEAFF. In DNA, the CDR3 is TGCGCCAGCACCAACGGGGCAGCTTTCTGGTGGGCTGAAGCTTTCTTT.

At least ten counts were recorded for this clonotype. The gene calls are TRBV7-2 and TRBJ1-1; D is unresolved. The CDR3 has 13 amino acids. The germline gives CDR1 SGHTA, CDR2 FQGNSA. V was trimmed by 4 bases and J by 2 bases, leaving 8 bases between them. The chain's CDR3 is CASSSDGNTEAFF. The CDR3 coding sequence is TGTGCCAGCAGCTCAGACGGCAACACTGAAGCTTTCTTT.

The rearrangement links TRBV23-1 to TRBJ2-1; weak D call: TRBD1 (5 bases). TRBV23-1 carries the ORF label, with uncertain function. V shed 8 bases and J shed 12 bases, with 20 bases lying between them. The CDR3 covers 13 residues. In nucleotides, the CDR3 is TGCGCCAGCTGCGCCACAACAGCAACAGGGCAGTTCTTC. Protein sequence: CASCATTATGQFF.

The sample holds a few counts of this clonotype. The genes are TRBV12-3 or TRBV12-4 and TRBJ2-2; a weak D match, TRBD1 (6 bases). Trimming removed 4 bases from V and 4 bases from J, with 13 bases in between. There are 15 residues in the CDR3. CDR3 amino acids: CASSWGTMPTGELFF. The DNA for the CDR3 is TGTGCCAGCAGTTGGGGGACAATGCCCACCGGGGAGCTGTTTTTT.

The chain couples TRBV12-3 or TRBV12-4 to TRBJ2-7; 8 nucleotides line up with TRBD2. The length of the CDR3 is 13 residues. J was trimmed by 1 base and V by 8 bases; bases with no gene match: 4. The CDR3 sequence: CASSAGGSYEQYV. DNA of the CDR3: TGTGCCAGCTCCGCGGGGGGTTCCTACGAGCAGTACGTC.

This chain connects TRBV6-6 to TRBJ1-2; unclear D gene. CDR3 length: 14 residues. Germline values: CDR1 MNHNY, CDR2 SVGAGI (reference sequence). V lost 2 bases and J lost 8, with 15 bases in between. In nucleotides, the CDR3 is TGTGCCAGCAGTTACGGTTCAGGACGCGGCGGCTACACCTTC. It translates to CASSYGSGRGGYTF.

The rearrangement uses TRBV2 and TRBJ1-2; 11 bases fit TRBD1. V was clipped by 2 bases and J by 7 bases; unmatched bases: 6. The germline CDR1 and CDR2 sequences are SNHLY and FYNNEI. CDR3 length equals 15 residues. The CDR3 DNA reads TGTGCCAGCAGTGAACAGGGACAGGGGGATGCTGGCTACACCTTC. This gives the protein CASSEQGQGDAGYTF.

The chain carries TRBV20-1 and TRBJ2-1, with 7 nucleotides matching TRBD1. Germline assignment: CDR1 DFQATT and CDR2 SNEGSKA (reference sequence). With 3 bases clipped from V and 5 bases from J, the junction kept 4 bases outside the gene matches. This CDR3 is built from 13 residues. This chain's CDR3 is CSASHRGHNEQFF. CDR3 in DNA: TGCAGTGCTAGTCACAGGGGTCACAATGAGCAGTTCTTC.

In this sample, this clonotype turned up a few times. The chain joins TRBV6-5 to TRBJ1-2; no clear D gene. V lost 7 bases, J lost 1 base, and 7 bases lay in between. This CDR3 comprises 12 residues. CDR1 and CDR2 (germline): MNHEY, SVGAGI. The CDR3 sequence: CASKNSNYGYTF. CDR3 DNA: TGTGCCAGCAAGAACAGTAACTATGGCTACACCTTC.

This clonotype was observed a single time. The genes are TRBV2 and TRBJ2-5; TRBD1 matches 7 bases. CDR1 is SNHLY and CDR2 is FYNNEI in the germline V gene. This CDR3 spans 13 amino acids. V dropped 7 bases and J dropped 3; count of bases not matched to a gene: 5. The CDR3 region is CASTGGQEETQYF. CDR3 in DNA: TGTGCCAGCACCGGCGGACAGGAAGAGACCCAGTACTTC.

This clonotype was counted a few times. J is TRBJ2-7 and V is TRBV6-5; 9 bases are a match to TRBD2. Losses at the gene ends were 5 bases for V and 5 bases for J; bases not matched to a gene: 4. Germline-derived CDR1 and CDR2 are MNHEY and SVGAGI. The CDR3 is 13 amino acids. The CDR3 nucleotides are TGTGCCAGCAGTGAGCGGGGGGTCCACGAGCAGTACTTC. Amino acid sequence: CASSERGVHEQYF.

This chain links TRBV6-5 with TRBJ1-5, with D possibly TRBD1 on 5 matching bases. The CDR3 is made up of 12 amino acids. Per the germline V gene, CDR1 is MNHEY and CDR2 is SVGAGI. Trimming pared 5 bases from V and 6 bases from J, leaving 8 bases between. The DNA for the CDR3 is TGTGCCAGCAGTATGAGGGGTCAGCCCCAGCATTTT. Protein product: CASSMRGQPQHF.

As regards this clonotype: The junction shows a germline mismatch at one end, possibly a read error. This chain connects TRBV7-9 to TRBJ2-1; D might be TRBD1 (5 bases). Germline V gene data show CDR1 as SEHNR and CDR2 as FQNEAQ (reference sequence). This CDR3 spans 11 amino acids. In DNA, the CDR3 is TGTGCCAGCAGCTTGGGGCCCGACCCGCTCTTC. This gives the protein CASSLGPDPLF.

Only a few counts were recorded for this clonotype. The genes are TRBV14 and TRBJ1-1; D uncertain. Germline lookup yields CDR1 SGHDN and CDR2 FVKESK. There are 14 residues in the CDR3. V was shortened by 3 bases and J by 1 base, with 9 bases between the two germline ends. The CDR3, as DNA: TGTGCCAGCAGCCATAACCCAGGGAACACTGAAGCTTTCTTT. Protein product: CASSHNPGNTEAFF.

In its sample, this clonotype was seen a few times. The chain is built from TRBV29-1 and TRBJ1-2; D is possibly TRBD1 (5 bases). V lost 2 bases to trimming and J lost 0 bases, with 10 bases between them. The length of the CDR3 is 14 residues. CDR1 is SQVTM and CDR2 is ANQGSEA in the germline V gene. As DNA, the CDR3 is TGCAGCGTTGAACTGGGGGTGGCTAACTATGGCTACACCTTC. Translated: CSVELGVANYGYTF.

This clonotype was picked up many times. The V call is TRBV20-1, the J call TRBJ1-1, with 7 nucleotides matching TRBD1. The germline V gene encodes CDR1 DFQATT and CDR2 SNEGSKA (reference sequence). CDR3 size: 12 residues. The junction had 3 bases not matched to a gene; V was cut back by 7 bases and J by 1 base. In DNA, the CDR3 is TGCAGTGTTCGGACAGGGAACACTGAAGCTTTCTTT. This translates into CSVRTGNTEAFF.

The chain employs TRBV4-3 and TRBJ1-1; tentative D call: TRBD1 (5 bases). This CDR3 spans 15 amino acids. Trimming left V 0 bases short and J 4 bases short, with 12 bases between. The germline CDR1 and CDR2 sequences are LGHNA and YSLEER. As DNA, the CDR3 is TGCGCCAGCAGCCAAGATCCGGGGGGTGGCACTGAAGCTTTCTTT. Translating it yields CASSQDPGGGTEAFF.

This clonotype was detected a few times. The V and J genes are TRBV15 and TRBJ2-3; 8 bases are shared with TRBD2. Germline trimming cut 3 bases from V and 2 bases from J; bases unmatched to any gene: 22. CDR3 length equals 21 residues. Per the germline V gene, CDR1 is LNHNV and CDR2 is YYDKDF (reference sequence). DNA for the CDR3: TGTGCCACCAGCAGTTATACGAGCGGGGGAAGCACCTCCCTGGCCACAGATACGCAGTATTTT. Residues: CATSSYTSGGSTSLATDTQYF.

This clonotype was seen ten or more times. The rearrangement links TRBV5-1 to TRBJ2-1; 10 bases fit TRBD1. J was trimmed by 2 bases and V by 3 bases; bases with no gene match: 5. Per germline, CDR1 SGHRS and CDR2 YFSETQ. The CDR3 is made up of 16 amino acids. CDR3 DNA sequence: TGCGCCAGCAGCTCCGGGACAGGGGAAGCCTACAATGAGCAGTTCTTC. Translated, it gives CASSSGTGEAYNEQFF.

In its sample, this clonotype was seen a few times. CDR3 sequence: CASSSTGRTEAFF. In nucleotides, the CDR3 is TGTGCCAGCAGTTCCACAGGGAGGACTGAAGCTTTCTTT. This chain links TRBV12-3 or TRBV12-4 with TRBJ1-1, with D possibly TRBD1 on 6 matching bases. The ends were cut back, 4 bases at V and 5 bases at J, with 11 bases in the middle. The CDR3 loop spans 13 amino acids.

This sequence joins TRBV7-2 and TRBJ2-5; 8 positions match TRBD2. Trimming removed 3 bases from V and 2 bases from J; junction bases left unmatched: 5. The CDR3 covers 15 residues. The germline V gene encodes CDR1 SGHTA and CDR2 FQGNSA. The DNA for the CDR3 is TGTGCCAGCAGCTTCCAGCGGGGGAGACAAGAGACCCAGTACTTC. Protein product: CASSFQRGRQETQYF.

The J gene is TRBJ1-2, the V gene TRBV15; no reliable D call. CDR1 and CDR2 (germline): LNHNV, YYDKDF (reference sequence). The CDR3 loop spans 16 amino acids. V shed 2 bases and J shed 4 bases, with 17 bases lying between them. The CDR3 DNA follows: TGTGCCACCAGCAGATCTTCGGGGTTGGGCCCCTATGGCTACACCTTC. Translating it yields CATSRSSGLGPYGYTF. The full variable domain, with the rest looked up from reference TRBV15 and TRBJ1-2, is DAMVIQNPRYQVTQFGKPVTLSCSQTLNHNVMYWYQQKSSQAPKLLFHYYDKDFNNEADTPDNFQSRRPNTSFCFLDIRSPGLGDTAMYLCATSRSSGLGPYGYTFGSGTRLTVV.

V and J are TRBV4-1 and TRBJ2-3; 8 nucleotides line up with TRBD1. Germline trimming cut 2 bases from V and 4 bases from J; bases unmatched to any gene: 17. Per the germline V gene, CDR1 is MGHRA and CDR2 is YSYEKL. This CDR3 is 19 amino acids long. The CDR3, as DNA: TGCGCCAGCAGCCAATACCCGGGACAGGTTCACACTGAGGCAGATACGCAGTATTTT. Translation gives CASSQYPGQVHTEADTQYF.